The 26 T cell receptor beta chains reported below all come from one sample, sequenced in a study of tumor-infiltrating lymphocytes in localized non-small cell lung cancer. The method was immunoSEQ multiplex PCR; TCRdb's version includes in-frame clones alone and lacks a portion of them. The table includes about 8,400 clones, 60% to 85% detected once. Sequencing used uninvolved lung tissue not adjacent to the tumor. All receptors derive from a human donor with non-small cell lung cancer.

J is TRBJ1-2 and V is TRBV29-1, with D hard to call. This CDR3 has 14 amino acids. Trimming cost V 3 bases and J 2 bases, with 13 bases left between them. The germline CDR1 and CDR2 sequences are SQVTM and ANQGSEA. The chain's CDR3 is CSVETDGRNYGYTF. CDR3 nucleotides: TGCAGCGTTGAGACGGACGGACGGAACTATGGCTACACCTTC.

This clone was found a few times. The rearrangement links TRBV5-1 to TRBJ2-3; 10 positions match TRBD2. The germline gives CDR1 SGHRS, CDR2 YFSETQ. The CDR3 loop spans 14 amino acids. Unmatched junction bases numbered 10, after V lost 6 bases and J lost 9 bases. Here the CDR3 DNA reads TGCGCCAGCAATCTAGCGGGAGTTGAAGAAACGCAGTATTTT. This sequence encodes CASNLAGVEETQYF.

This chain connects TRBV7-6 to TRBJ1-3; no reliable D call. This CDR3 is built from 15 residues. The V end was cut by 4 bases, the J end by 0 bases, with 10 bases between. CDR1 is SGHVS, CDR2 FNYEAQ, per germline. The CDR3 sequence: CASSSDGNSGNTIYF. In DNA, the CDR3 is TGTGCCAGCAGCTCCGACGGCAACTCTGGAAACACCATATATTTT.

With regard to this clone: At the DNA level, this CDR3 is encoded by other sequences in the same sample as well. The chain combines TRBV5-1 with TRBJ2-6, with D tentatively TRBD2 (6 bases). The CDR3 is made up of 17 amino acids. Germline V gene data show CDR1 as SGHRS and CDR2 as YFSETQ. Between the trimmed V and J ends, which lost 0 bases and 1 base, there was a span of 11 bases. CDR3 amino acids: CASSLAEGNSGANVLTF. CDR3 sequence (DNA): TGCGCCAGCAGCTTGGCGGAGGGGAATTCTGGGGCCAACGTCCTGACTTTC.

The rearrangement joins TRBV5-6 to TRBJ1-2; no reliable D call. The CDR3 spans 13 residues. V was pared by 1 base and J by 3 bases, with 7 bases between. The V gene's germline CDR1 is SGHDT and CDR2 YYEEEE. The CDR3 is CASSLMSDYGYTF. For the CDR3, the DNA is TGTGCCAGCAGCTTGATGTCGGACTATGGCTACACCTTC. Drawing the rest from reference TRBV5-6 and TRBJ1-2, the complete variable domain is DAGVTQSPTHLIKTRGQQVTLRCSPKSGHDTVSWYQQALGQGPQFIFQYYEEEERQRGNFPDRFSGHQFPNYSSELNVNALLLGDSALYLCASSLMSDYGYTFGSGTRLTVV.

This clone is medium-sized. This rearrangement joins TRBV19 to TRBJ2-3; D ambiguous. Germline V lookup: CDR1 LNHDA, CDR2 SQIVND (reference sequence). This CDR3 has 15 residues. V lost 3 bases and J lost 4, with 14 bases in between. CDR3 residues: CASSILRNGPDTQYF. Written as DNA, the CDR3 is TGTGCCAGTAGTATTCTCAGGAACGGCCCAGATACGCAGTATTTT.

The chain recombines TRBV11-2 with TRBJ1-2, with TRBD1 as a possible D gene (5 bases). Trimming stripped 7 bases from V and 4 bases from J, with 19 bases between. Germline CDR1 and CDR2: SGHAT and FQNNGV. The CDR3 loop spans 15 amino acids. The CDR3 spells CASTPESGSFYGYTF. DNA for the CDR3: TGTGCCAGCACCCCCGAGTCAGGGTCTTTCTATGGCTACACCTTC.

The chain combines TRBV28 with TRBJ2-7; a possible D gene is TRBD2 (5 bases). Trimming stripped 6 bases from V and 2 bases from J, with 17 bases between. Germline V gene sequence: CDR1 MDHEN, CDR2 SYDVKM. There are 15 residues in the CDR3. The CDR3 coding sequence is TGTGCCAGCAGCTCTAGCCTCCGGGGAACCTACGAGCAGTACTTC. Translated: CASSSSLRGTYEQYF.

CDR3 sequence (DNA): TGTGCCAGCAGCTTCCTGGACACCGGGGAGCTGTTTTTT. It codes for CASSFLDTGELFF. The V and J genes are TRBV7-9 and TRBJ2-2; no reliable D call. The CDR3 extends over 13 amino acids. The germline V gene encodes CDR1 SEHNR and CDR2 FQNEAQ (reference sequence). Deletions cut 3 bases from V and 3 bases from J, with 5 bases between.

The chain uses TRBV29-1 and TRBJ1-2; D gene unclear. The CDR3 runs 13 residues. Germline loops: CDR1 SQVTM, CDR2 ANQGSEA. The V and J ends lost 4 bases and 4 bases respectively, with 13 bases between them. CDR3 in DNA: TGCAGCGTTGTAGGGTTATCGGGCTATGGCTACACCTTC. Amino acids: CSVVGLSGYGYTF.

This clone is hyperexpanded. The DNA for the CDR3 is TGTGCCAGCAGCGGGACAGCCCCGCAGAGCTCTGGAAACACCATATATTTT. It translates to CASSGTAPQSSGNTIYF. The chain uses TRBV28 and TRBJ1-3, with 7 bases that match TRBD1. The V and J ends lost 6 bases and 0 bases, in that order; junction bases with no gene match: 11. Germline V CDR1 and CDR2: MDHEN, SYDVKM. The CDR3 covers 17 residues.

This sequence joins TRBV9 and TRBJ2-2; 10 bases align to TRBD1. J lost 4 bases, V lost 6 bases, and 6 bases had no gene match. In germline, CDR1 is SGDLS, CDR2 YYNGEE. The CDR3 has 15 residues. CDR3 residues: CASNEGTGATGELFF. In DNA, the CDR3 is TGTGCCAGCAACGAAGGGACAGGGGCCACCGGGGAGCTGTTTTTT. Together with reference TRBV9 and TRBJ2-2, the CDR3 gives the full variable domain: DSGVTQTPKHLITATGQRVTLRCSPRSGDLSVYWYQQSLDQGLQFLIQYYNGEERAKGNILERFSAQQFPDLHSELNLSSLELGDSALYFCASNEGTGATGELFFGEGSRLTVL.

CDR3 nucleotides: TGTGCCAGCAGCCGTGCGACTAGCGGGAGGGATACGCAGTATTTT. Translating it yields CASSRATSGRDTQYF. The V call is TRBV5-4, the J call TRBJ2-3; TRBD2 agrees at 13 bases. Germline V gene sequence: CDR1 SGHNT, CDR2 YYREEE (reference sequence). Trimming removed 4 bases from V and 6 bases from J; junction bases left unmatched: 5. The CDR3 contains 15 residues.

V and J are TRBV30 and TRBJ2-7, with TRBD1 matching over 9 bases. CDR3 size: 12 residues. Germline V gene data show CDR1 as GTSNPN and CDR2 as SVGIG (reference sequence). V lost 3 bases to trimming and J lost 7 bases; unmatched junction nucleotides: 4. The chain's CDR3 is CAWRGQGREQYF. Written as DNA, the CDR3 is TGTGCCTGGAGAGGACAGGGGAGGGAGCAGTACTTC.

This clone was counted a few times. The V gene is TRBV6-5, the J gene TRBJ1-5; D unresolved. There are 14 residues in the CDR3. Germline CDR1 reads MNHEY; CDR2 reads SVGAGI. The ends were cut back, 6 bases at V and 0 bases at J, with 9 bases in the middle. For the CDR3, the DNA is TGTGCCAGCAGCCGTGGGAGTAGCAATCAGCCCCAGCATTTT. Translating it yields CASSRGSSNQPQHF.

The genes are TRBV28 and TRBJ2-1, with 7 bases matching TRBD2. The CDR3 runs to 13 residues. V lost 8 bases and J lost 7; bases outside the gene matches: 8. Germline CDR1 and CDR2: MDHEN and SYDVKM. The CDR3 sequence: CASRSGSDNEQFF. CDR3 coding DNA: TGTGCCAGCCGTAGCGGGTCAGATAATGAGCAGTTCTTC.

The chain uses TRBV5-6 and TRBJ1-1; unclear D gene. Germline V gives CDR1 SGHDT, CDR2 YYEEEE. V was pared by 0 bases and J by 0 bases, with 6 bases between. The CDR3 extends over 14 amino acids. CDR3 region: CASSLAVVNTEAFF. CDR3 sequence (DNA): TGTGCCAGCAGCTTGGCTGTTGTGAACACTGAAGCTTTCTTT.

In DNA form, the CDR3 reads TGCGCCAGCAGCCAAGTAGTGGATTCCGGATCGGAGACCCAGTACTTC. It encodes CASSQVVDSGSETQYF. This chain uses TRBV4-1 with TRBJ2-5; no reliable D call. The CDR3 extends over 16 amino acids. Germline CDR1 and CDR2: MGHRA and YSYEKL. V lost 1 base, J lost 5 bases, and 17 bases lay in between.

V gene TRBV5-1 combines with J gene TRBJ1-1; D perhaps matches TRBD1 (5 bases). The CDR3 is made up of 13 amino acids. V shed 4 bases and J shed 5 bases, with 12 bases lying between them. Germline V CDR1 and CDR2: SGHRS, YFSETQ. CDR3 DNA sequence: TGCGCCAGCAGCGGGGAAAGGGGAACTGAAGCTTTCTTT. It encodes CASSGERGTEAFF.

V usage is TRBV2 and J usage is TRBJ2-5; TRBD1 matches 8 bases. V was clipped by 7 bases and J by 6 bases; unmatched bases: 4. The CDR3 contains 12 residues. Per the germline V gene, CDR1 is SNHLY and CDR2 is FYNNEI. In nucleotides, the CDR3 is TGTGCCAGCACAGGACAGGGTCAGACCCAGTACTTC. This translates into CASTGQGQTQYF.

The V call is TRBV28, the J call TRBJ1-5; D gene uncertain. Between the trimmed V and J ends, which lost 5 bases and 0 bases, there was a span of 17 bases. Per germline, CDR1 MDHEN and CDR2 SYDVKM. The CDR3 is 17 amino acids. The CDR3 nucleotides are TGTGCCAGCAGTCCACCGCTCAACCTCTATAGCAATCAGCCCCAGCATTTT. This translates into CASSPPLNLYSNQPQHF.

This clone was found a few times. V usage is TRBV14 and J usage is TRBJ1-1, with D unresolved. The CDR3 sequence is 13 residues long. The ends were cut back, 1 base at V and 5 bases at J, with 8 bases in the middle. Per the germline V gene, CDR1 is SGHDN and CDR2 is FVKESK. CDR3 in DNA: TGTGCCAGCAGCCAAGGCAGGTTAACTGAAGCTTTCTTT. Translated: CASSQGRLTEAFF.

V and J are TRBV27 and TRBJ1-1; D perhaps matches TRBD1 (5 bases). The CDR3 covers 14 residues. Germline values: CDR1 MNHEY, CDR2 SMNVEV (reference sequence). The germline V and J ends were trimmed by 5 bases and 4 bases, with 14 bases remaining between them. The CDR3 nucleotides read TGTGCCAGCAGTCCCGCCGGGGGGAGCACTGAAGCTTTCTTT. Protein: CASSPAGGSTEAFF.

This rearrangement joins TRBV30 to TRBJ1-1; tentatively, D is TRBD1 (6 bases). The CDR3 contains 13 residues. In germline, CDR1 is GTSNPN, CDR2 SVGIG (reference sequence). The ends were cut back, 2 bases at V and 4 bases at J, with 11 bases in the middle. For the CDR3, the DNA is TGTGCCTGGAGTAGACAGGTGGGCACTGAAGCTTTCTTT. Translated, it gives CAWSRQVGTEAFF.

The V gene is TRBV2, the J gene TRBJ2-7; 7 nucleotides agree with TRBD1. V was clipped by 7 bases and J by 3 bases; unmatched bases: 3. Germline lookup yields CDR1 SNHLY and CDR2 FYNNEI. CDR3 length: 12 amino acids. The CDR3 sequence: CASTAGGYEQYF. In DNA, the CDR3 is TGTGCCAGCACGGCAGGGGGCTACGAGCAGTACTTC.

The V call is TRBV6-5, the J call TRBJ2-7; either TRBD1 or TRBD2 may supply D (5 bases each). Per the germline V gene, CDR1 is MNHEY and CDR2 is SVGAGI. This CDR3 has 14 residues. The germline V and J ends were trimmed by 6 bases and 0 bases, with 12 bases remaining between them. The CDR3 DNA reads TGTGCCAGCAGCTCCGGGACCGGCTCCTACGAGCAGTACTTC. Its protein is CASSSGTGSYEQYF.